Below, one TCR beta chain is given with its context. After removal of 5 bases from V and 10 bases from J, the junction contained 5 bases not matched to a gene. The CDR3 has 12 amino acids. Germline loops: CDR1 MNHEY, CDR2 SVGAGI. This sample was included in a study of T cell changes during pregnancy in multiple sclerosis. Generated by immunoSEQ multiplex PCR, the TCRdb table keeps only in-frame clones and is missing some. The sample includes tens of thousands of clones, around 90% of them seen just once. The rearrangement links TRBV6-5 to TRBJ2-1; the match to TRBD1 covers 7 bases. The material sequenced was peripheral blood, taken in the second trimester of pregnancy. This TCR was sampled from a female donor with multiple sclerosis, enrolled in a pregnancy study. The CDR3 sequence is CASSTTGLEQFF. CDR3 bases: TGTGCCAGCAGTACGACAGGGCTCGAGCAGTTCTTC.